A selection of T cell receptor beta chains follows, all from one sample in a study of regulatory T cells in long-lasting Graves disease. TCRdb analysed the multiplex PCR reads with MiXCR anew, one entry per CDR3 protein. The table records 400,000 to 500,000 distinct CDR3 sequences, 16% of them present only once. This same sample was also taken into another study, of T cells in Graves' hyperthyroidism and ophthalmopathy.

Sequencing used peripheral blood mononuclear cells (PBMCs), obtained at new diagnosis, from a patient treated with antithyroid drugs. All receptors derive from a woman aged 25 to 39 with Graves disease. Each CDR3 is given with its conserved first and last residue. D genes are given only for firm matches. Size is stated for part of the rows, as once, few or many counts, or as a class when the clone is expanded.

size,V,J,D,DNA,CDR3
few,TRBV6-2/TRBV6-3,TRBJ2-7,TRBD2,TGTGCCAGCAGTTCCCCTAGCGGGAGATTCCCCTGCGAGCAGTACTTC,CASSSPSGRFPCEQYF
many,TRBV28,TRBJ1-2,.,TGTGCCAGCAGTTCCCGTTCGTATAGGACGGAACACACCTTC,CASSSRSYRTEHTF
.,TRBV3-1,TRBJ1-5,.,TGTGCCAGCAGCCAAGATTCGGGACAGCCCCAGCATTTT,CASSQDSGQPQHF
many,TRBV28,TRBJ2-7,.,TGTGCCAGCAGTTTAGATCGCGGCCCCCGGAGAGAGCAGTACTTC,CASSLDRGPRREQYF
many,TRBV15,TRBJ2-7,.,TGTGCCACCAGCACCTACAGGGTCAACGAGCAGTACTTC,CATSTYRVNEQYF
many,TRBV30,TRBJ1-2,TRBD1,TGTGCCTGGAGTAGGGGGCCCAATAACTATGGCTACACCTTC,CAWSRGPNNYGYTF
many,TRBV7-6,TRBJ2-1,TRBD1,TGTGCCAGCAGCTACGGGACAGACCTCCTCAATGAGCAGTTCTTC,CASSYGTDLLNEQFF
many,TRBV3-1,TRBJ2-1,.,TGTGCCAGCAGCCGGGAGCGGCCGGGGTCCTACAATGAGCAGTTCTTC,CASSRERPGSYNEQFF
.,TRBV19,TRBJ1-1,.,TGTGCCAGTCGCCCAGGCGAAGGGAACACTGAAGCTTTCTTT,CASRPGEGNTEAFF
many,TRBV20-1,TRBJ2-2,.,TGCAGTGCTAGTTGGCCCCTGAACACCGGGGAGCTGTTTTTT,CSASWPLNTGELFF
few,TRBV5-1,TRBJ2-6,.,TGCGCCAGCAGAAAAAGTGGTGGGGCCAACGTCCTGACTTTC,CASRKSGGANVLTF
.,TRBV7-9,TRBJ2-1,.,TGTGCCAGCAGCTACCGCGTGGCGGATGAGCAGTTCTTC,CASSYRVADEQFF
many,TRBV7-9,TRBJ1-3,.,TGTGCCAGCAGCCTCGGAGGATCTGGAAACACCATATATTTT,CASSLGGSGNTIYF
many,TRBV11-2,TRBJ1-1,.,TGTGCCAGCCGGAGGGGGAACACTGAAGCTTTCTTT,CASRRGNTEAFF
few,TRBV27,TRBJ2-2,TRBD2,TGTGCCAGCAGTTTAGTCCCTAGCGGGAAGATTAACACCGGGGAGCTGTTTTTT,CASSLVPSGKINTGELFF
many,TRBV12-5,TRBJ2-1,.,TGTGCTAGTGGTATCGGACGAATCAATGAGCAGTTCTTC,CASGIGRINEQFF
many,TRBV18,TRBJ1-5,.,TGTGCCAGCTCACCAACGGGTCAGCCCCAGCATTTT,CASSPTGQPQHF
many,TRBV28,TRBJ2-3,.,TGTGCCAGCAGAGGGGGGGGGGAAGATACGCAGTATTTT,CASRGGGEDTQYF
few,TRBV5-1,TRBJ2-1,TRBD2,TGCGCCAGCAGCTTTTTCGTTAGCGGGAATGTCGGCAATGAGCAGTTCTTC,CASSFFVSGNVGNEQFF
many,TRBV6-1,TRBJ1-1,.,TGTGCCAGCAGTGCCGGGGTATGGGGGACTGAAGCTTTCTTT,CASSAGVWGTEAFF
many,TRBV29-1,TRBJ2-1,TRBD2,TGCAGCGTCAAATCGACTAGCGGGAATTTTAATGAGCAGTTCTTC,CSVKSTSGNFNEQFF
many,TRBV5-6,TRBJ1-2,.,TGTGCCAGCAGCTTAACGGGTTTGAGCTTTGGCTACACCTTC,CASSLTGLSFGYTF
few,TRBV7-8,TRBJ2-1,TRBD1,TGTGCCAGCAGCCCGAGGATACAGGGGAGTTATGAGCAGTTCTTC,CASSPRIQGSYEQFF
.,TRBV6-5,TRBJ2-1,TRBD2,TGTGCCAGCAGTTCGACACCGGGACTAGCGGGTTACAATGAGCAGTTCTTC,CASSSTPGLAGYNEQFF
many,TRBV2,TRBJ1-1,TRBD1,TGTGCCAGCAGCCATCGGGGTGACAGGGGCACTGAAGCTTTCTTT,CASSHRGDRGTEAFF
few,TRBV5-1,TRBJ2-1,.,TGCGCCAGCAGTCGGGGACTGACCTACAATGAGCAGTTCTTC,CASSRGLTYNEQFF
.,TRBV20-1,TRBJ2-1,TRBD2,TGCAGTGCAACAGGGACTAGCGGGAGCAATGAGCAGTTCTTC,CSATGTSGSNEQFF
many,TRBV20-1,TRBJ2-3,.,TGCAGTCCTAGGACTACCAGCACAGATACGCAGTATTTT,CSPRTTSTDTQYF
.,TRBV19,TRBJ2-5,TRBD1,TGTGCCAGTAGTTTAAGCCCGGGACAGGGGAGAACGGAGACCCAGTACTTC,CASSLSPGQGRTETQYF
many,TRBV27,TRBJ1-6,.,TGTGCCAGCAGCTTCCAGAATTCACCCCTCCACTTT,CASSFQNSPLHF
few,TRBV2,TRBJ1-4,.,TGTGCCAGCAGTCTGGACAGTACTGCAACTAATGAAAAACTGTTTTTT,CASSLDSTATNEKLFF
few,TRBV11-1,TRBJ2-7,TRBD2,TGTGCCAGCAGCTTAGTAACCCACCCGTTTGCGGGAGCTGGCTACGAGCAGTACTTC,CASSLVTHPFAGAGYEQYF
few,TRBV15,TRBJ2-7,TRBD2,TGTGCCACCAGCAGAGATCTCCAGCGGGAGGGTTACTACGAGCAGTACTTC,CATSRDLQREGYYEQYF
.,TRBV29-1,TRBJ2-1,.,TGCAGCGTTGAAACAGCGGGTAGGCCCTACAATGAGCAGTTCTTC,CSVETAGRPYNEQFF
many,TRBV28,TRBJ2-3,TRBD2,TGTGCCAGCACAGATCCCACTAGCGCGAGCACAGATACGCAGTATTTT,CASTDPTSASTDTQYF
few,TRBV4-2,TRBJ2-1,TRBD2,TGTGCCAGCAGCCCTCCGACTAGCAGGTATGAGCAGTTCTTC,CASSPPTSRYEQFF
.,TRBV5-4,TRBJ1-6,TRBD1,TGTGCCAGCAGCTTGGTGGCAGGGGGTAATTCACCCCTCCACTTT,CASSLVAGGNSPLHF
many,TRBV27,TRBJ2-2,TRBD2,TGTGCCAGCAGTGGGGGACTAGCGTTCGGGGAGCTGTTTTTT,CASSGGLAFGELFF
.,TRBV28,TRBJ1-3,.,TGTGCCAGCAGTGAAGCCGGGGACATCTCTGGAAACACCATATATTTT,CASSEAGDISGNTIYF
many,TRBV12-3/TRBV12-4,TRBJ2-3,TRBD2,TGTGCCAGCACCTCGGGACTAGCGGGAGCAGATACGCAGTATTTT,CASTSGLAGADTQYF